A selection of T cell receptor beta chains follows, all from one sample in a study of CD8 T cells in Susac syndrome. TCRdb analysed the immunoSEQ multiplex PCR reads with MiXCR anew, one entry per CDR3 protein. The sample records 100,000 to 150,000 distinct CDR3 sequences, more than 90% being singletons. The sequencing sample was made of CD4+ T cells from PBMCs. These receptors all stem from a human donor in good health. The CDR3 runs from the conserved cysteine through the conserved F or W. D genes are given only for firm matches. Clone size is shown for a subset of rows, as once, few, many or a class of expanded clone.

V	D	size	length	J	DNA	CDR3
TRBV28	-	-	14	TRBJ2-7	TGTGCCAGCACCTTTGGGGGGAGGTATTACGAGCAGTACTTC	CASTFGGRYYEQYF
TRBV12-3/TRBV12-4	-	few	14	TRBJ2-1	TGTGCCAGCAGTTTAGTGGGGTCCTACAATGAGCAGTTCTTC	CASSLVGSYNEQFF
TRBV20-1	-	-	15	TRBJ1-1	TGCAGTGCTAGAACGATGAGACAGGCGGGCACTGAAGCTTTCTTT	CSARTMRQAGTEAFF
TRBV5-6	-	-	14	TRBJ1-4	TGTGCCAGCAGCTTGGGACGGAGAAATGAAAAACTGTTTTTT	CASSLGRRNEKLFF
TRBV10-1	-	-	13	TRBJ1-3	TGCGCCAGCAGTGAGTCGGTTGGAAACACCATATATTTT	CASSESVGNTIYF
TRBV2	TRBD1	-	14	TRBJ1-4	TGTGCCAGCACTATACAGGGGCTAGGTGAAAAACTGTTTTTT	CASTIQGLGEKLFF
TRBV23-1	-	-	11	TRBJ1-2	TGCGCCAGCAGTCCCCAGAGGGGCTACACCTTC	CASSPQRGYTF
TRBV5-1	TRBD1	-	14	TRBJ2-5	TGCGCCAGCAGCAGCAGGGGGTGGCGAGAGACCCAGTACTTC	CASSSRGWRETQYF
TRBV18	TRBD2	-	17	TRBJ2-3	TGTGCCAGCTCACCAGCCAGAGCGGGAGCTGCAACAGATACGCAGTATTTT	CASSPARAGAATDTQYF
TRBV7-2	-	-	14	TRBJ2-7	TGTGCCAGCAGCCCCATTTCAGGGAAATACGAGCAGTACTTC	CASSPISGKYEQYF
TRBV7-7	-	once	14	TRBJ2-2	TGTGCTAGCAGCCTCACCGGGACAACCGGGGAGCTGTTTTTT	CASSLTGTTGELFF
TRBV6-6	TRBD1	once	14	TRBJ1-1	TGTGCCAGCAGTATAGGGGGCGCGTGGACTGAAGCTTTCTTT	CASSIGGAWTEAFF
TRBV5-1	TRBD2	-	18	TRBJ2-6	TGCGCCAGCAGCTCGGGACTAGCGGGAGTTTCTGGGGCCAACGTCCTGACTTTC	CASSSGLAGVSGANVLTF
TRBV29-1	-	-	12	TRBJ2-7	TGCAGCGTTGCCAGAGATACCTACGAGCAGTACTTC	CSVARDTYEQYF
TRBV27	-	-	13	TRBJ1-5	TGTGCCAGCAGGTCCACGAACAATCAGCCCCAGCATTTT	CASRSTNNQPQHF
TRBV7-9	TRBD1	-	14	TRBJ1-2	TGTGCCAGCAGCTTGGGACAGGGAATTGGAGGCTACACCTTC	CASSLGQGIGGYTF
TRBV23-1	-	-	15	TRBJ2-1	TGCGCCAGCAGTCAATCGGTTGGGGGGGCCGATGAGCAGTTCTTC	CASSQSVGGADEQFF
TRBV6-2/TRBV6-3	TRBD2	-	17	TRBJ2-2	TGTGCCAGCAGTTACGCCAGAGCGGGAAGGAACACCGGGGAGCTGTTTTTT	CASSYARAGRNTGELFF
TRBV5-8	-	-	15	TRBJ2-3	TGTGCCAGCAGCTTGAGTGGGAGGATGGTGGATACGCAGTATTTT	CASSLSGRMVDTQYF
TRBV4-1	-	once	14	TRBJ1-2	TGCGCCAGCAGCCAAGATAGGGGACCGGGAGACTACACCTTC	CASSQDRGPGDYTF
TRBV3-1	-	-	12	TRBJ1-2	TGTGCCAGCAGCCAGATTAAAAGGGACTACACCTTC	CASSQIKRDYTF
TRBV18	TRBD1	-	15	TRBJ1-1	TGTGCCAGCTCATCAGGACAGGGGGCTTACACTGAAGCTTTCTTT	CASSSGQGAYTEAFF
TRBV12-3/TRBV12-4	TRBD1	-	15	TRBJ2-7	TGTGCCAGCAGTCCAACAGGGGGTTCGGGCTACGAGCAGTACTTC	CASSPTGGSGYEQYF
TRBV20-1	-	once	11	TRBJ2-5	TGCAGTGCCAAGAGGTTGGAGACCCAGTACTTC	CSAKRLETQYF
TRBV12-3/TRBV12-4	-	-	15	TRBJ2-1	TGTGCCAGCAGTTTCGACAGTCAAAGAGGCAATGAGCAGTTCTTC	CASSFDSQRGNEQFF
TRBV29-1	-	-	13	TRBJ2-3	TGCAGCGTCTCTGGGTCGGGTCCAGATACGCAGTATTTT	CSVSGSGPDTQYF
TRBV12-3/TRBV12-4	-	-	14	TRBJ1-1	TGTGCCAGCAGCCTCCGGGATGCGGACACTGAAGCTCTCTTT	CASSLRDADTEALF
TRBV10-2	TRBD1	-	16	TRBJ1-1	TGCGCCAGCAGAAAGTCTTGGACAGGGGGAAATACTGAAGCTTTCTTT	CASRKSWTGGNTEAFF
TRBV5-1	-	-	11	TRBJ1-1	TGCGCCAGCAGCGAACAGAGTGAAGCTTTCTTT	CASSEQSEAFF
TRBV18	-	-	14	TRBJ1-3	TGTGCCAGCTCACCAGAACAGACAGGAAACACCATATATTTT	CASSPEQTGNTIYF